This T cell receptor (beta chain) emerged from a study of T cell responses to AZD1222 COVID-19 vaccine. General study findings and limits: Reportedly, nearly half the spike-specific TCRs target unmutated variant regions.

Regarding this clone: Its target is not known.

Trimming pared 6 bases from V and 6 bases from J, leaving 11 bases between. The CDR3 is made up of 12 amino acids. The protocol was immunoSEQ multiplex PCR, while the TCRdb copy is restricted to in-frame clones and leaves out a portion. The data show about 100,000 clones, 75% to 95% seen once. The receptor was isolated from an adult in good health. J is TRBJ1-1 and V is TRBV12-3 or TRBV12-4; TRBD1 might be the D (5 bases). The sequencing used peripheral blood, collected on day 0 of AZD1222 vaccination. Here the CDR3 reads CASRYRIAEAFF. CDR3 DNA: TGTGCCAGCAGGTACAGGATCGCTGAAGCTTTCTTT.